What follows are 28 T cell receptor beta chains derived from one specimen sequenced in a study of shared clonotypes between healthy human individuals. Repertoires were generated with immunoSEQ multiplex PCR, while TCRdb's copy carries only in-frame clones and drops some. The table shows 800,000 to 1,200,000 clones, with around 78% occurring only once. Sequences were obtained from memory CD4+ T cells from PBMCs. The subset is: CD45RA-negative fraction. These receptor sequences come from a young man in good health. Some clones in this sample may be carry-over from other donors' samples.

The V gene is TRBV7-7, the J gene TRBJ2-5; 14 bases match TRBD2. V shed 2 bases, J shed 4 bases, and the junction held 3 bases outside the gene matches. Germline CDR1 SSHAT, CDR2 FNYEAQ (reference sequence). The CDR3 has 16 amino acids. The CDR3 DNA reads TGTGCCAGCAGCTTAAGACTAGCGGGAGGGCGAGAGACCCAGTACTTC. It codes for CASSLRLAGGRETQYF.

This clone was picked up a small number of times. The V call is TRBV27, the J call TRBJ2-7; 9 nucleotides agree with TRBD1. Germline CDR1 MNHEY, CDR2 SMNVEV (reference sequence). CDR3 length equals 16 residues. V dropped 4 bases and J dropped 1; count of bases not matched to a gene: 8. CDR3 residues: CASSSPGQGRSYEQYF. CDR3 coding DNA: TGTGCCAGCAGTTCGCCGGGACAGGGTCGATCCTACGAGCAGTACTTC.

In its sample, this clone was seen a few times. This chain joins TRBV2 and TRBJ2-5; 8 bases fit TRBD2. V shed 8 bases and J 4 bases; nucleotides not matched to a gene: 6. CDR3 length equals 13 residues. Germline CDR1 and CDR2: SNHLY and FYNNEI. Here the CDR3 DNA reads TGTGCCAGCGGGACTAGGTGGTCAGAGACCCAGTACTTC. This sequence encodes CASGTRWSETQYF. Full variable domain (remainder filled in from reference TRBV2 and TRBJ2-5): EPEVTQTPSHQVTQMGQEVILRCVPISNHLYFYWYRQILGQKVEFLVSFYNNEISEKSEIFDDQFSVERPDGSNFTLKIRSTKLEDSAMYFCASGTRWSETQYFGPGTRLLVL.

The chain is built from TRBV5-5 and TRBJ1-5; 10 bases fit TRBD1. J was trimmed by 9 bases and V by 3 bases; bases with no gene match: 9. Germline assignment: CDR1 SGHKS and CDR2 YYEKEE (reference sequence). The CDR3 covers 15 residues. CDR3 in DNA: TGTGCCAGCAGCTCGACGGGGACAGGGGTTCTGCCCCAGCATTTT. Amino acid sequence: CASSSTGTGVLPQHF.

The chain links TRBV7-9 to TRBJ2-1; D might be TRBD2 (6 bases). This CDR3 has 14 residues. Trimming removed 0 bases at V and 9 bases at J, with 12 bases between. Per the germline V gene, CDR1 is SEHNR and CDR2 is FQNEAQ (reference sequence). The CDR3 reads CASSLAGGDGEQFF. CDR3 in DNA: TGTGCCAGCAGCTTAGCGGGAGGTGATGGTGAGCAGTTCTTC.

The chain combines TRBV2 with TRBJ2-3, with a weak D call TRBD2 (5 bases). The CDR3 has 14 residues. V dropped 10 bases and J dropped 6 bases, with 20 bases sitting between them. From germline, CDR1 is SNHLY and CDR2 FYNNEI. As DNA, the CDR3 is TGTGCCACCAGGCCATCCTTGGGAGTTGATACGCAGTATTTT. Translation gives CATRPSLGVDTQYF.

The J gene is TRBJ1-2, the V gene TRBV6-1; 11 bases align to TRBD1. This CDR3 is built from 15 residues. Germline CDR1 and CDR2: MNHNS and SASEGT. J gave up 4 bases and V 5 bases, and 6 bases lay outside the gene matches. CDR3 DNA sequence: TGTGCCAGCAGTCCCCTGGGACAGGGGGGCTATGGCTACACCTTC. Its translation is CASSPLGQGGYGYTF.

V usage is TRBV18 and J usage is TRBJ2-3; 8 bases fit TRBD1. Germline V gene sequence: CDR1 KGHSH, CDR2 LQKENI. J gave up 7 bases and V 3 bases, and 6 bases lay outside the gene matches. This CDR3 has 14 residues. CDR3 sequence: CASSPDRAAHTQYF. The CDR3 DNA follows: TGTGCCAGCTCACCGGACAGGGCGGCACATACGCAGTATTTT. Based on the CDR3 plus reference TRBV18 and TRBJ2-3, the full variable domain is NAGVMQNPRHLVRRRGQEARLRCSPMKGHSHVYWYRQLPEEGLKFMVYLQKENIIDESGMPKERFSAEFPKEGPSILRIQQVVRGDSAAYFCASSPDRAAHTQYFGPGTRLTVL.

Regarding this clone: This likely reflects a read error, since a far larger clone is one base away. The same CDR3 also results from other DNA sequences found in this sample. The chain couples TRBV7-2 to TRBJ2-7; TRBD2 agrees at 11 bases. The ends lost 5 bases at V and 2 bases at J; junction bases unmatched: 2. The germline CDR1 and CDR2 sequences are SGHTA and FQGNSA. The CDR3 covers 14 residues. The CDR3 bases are TGTGCCAGCAGCCAACTAGCGGGAGCCTACGAGCAGTACTTC. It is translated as CASSQLAGAYEQYF.

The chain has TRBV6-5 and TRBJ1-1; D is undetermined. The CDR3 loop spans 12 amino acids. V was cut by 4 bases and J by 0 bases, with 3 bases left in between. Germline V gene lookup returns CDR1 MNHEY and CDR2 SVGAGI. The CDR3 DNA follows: TGTGCCAGCAGTTGGCTGAACACTGAAGCTTTCTTT. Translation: CASSWLNTEAFF.

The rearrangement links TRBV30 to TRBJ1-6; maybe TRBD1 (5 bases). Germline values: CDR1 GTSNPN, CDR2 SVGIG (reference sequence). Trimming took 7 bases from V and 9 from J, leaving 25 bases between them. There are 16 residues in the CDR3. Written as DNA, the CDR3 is TGTGCCTCTATTTCCCCTGGGGGAATGAAGGGTTCACCCCTCCACTTT. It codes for CASISPGGMKGSPLHF.

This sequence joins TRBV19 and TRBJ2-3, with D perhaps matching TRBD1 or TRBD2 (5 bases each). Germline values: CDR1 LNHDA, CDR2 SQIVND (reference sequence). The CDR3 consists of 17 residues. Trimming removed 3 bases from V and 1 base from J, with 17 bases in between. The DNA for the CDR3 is TGTGCCAGTAGTATGACCGGGACCCCCCGACGCACAGATACGCAGTATTTT. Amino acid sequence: CASSMTGTPRRTDTQYF.

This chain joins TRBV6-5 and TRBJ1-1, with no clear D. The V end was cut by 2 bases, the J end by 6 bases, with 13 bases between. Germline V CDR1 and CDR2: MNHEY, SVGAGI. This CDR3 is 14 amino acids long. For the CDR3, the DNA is TGTGCCAGCAGTTACGGTTCATCCGGCGCTGAAGCTTTCTTT. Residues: CASSYGSSGAEAFF.

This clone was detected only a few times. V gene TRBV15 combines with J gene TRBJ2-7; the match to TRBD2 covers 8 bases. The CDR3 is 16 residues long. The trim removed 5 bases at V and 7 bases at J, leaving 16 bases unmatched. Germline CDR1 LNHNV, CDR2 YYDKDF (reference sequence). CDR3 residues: CATSPNQGLGTREQYF. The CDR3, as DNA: TGTGCCACCAGCCCGAATCAAGGACTAGGGACTAGGGAGCAGTACTTC.

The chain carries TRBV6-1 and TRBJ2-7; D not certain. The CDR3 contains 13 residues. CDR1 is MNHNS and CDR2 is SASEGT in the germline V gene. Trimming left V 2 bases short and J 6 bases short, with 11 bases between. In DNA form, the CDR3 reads TGTGCCAGCAGTGAATATCTGTTGGCCGAGCAGTACTTC. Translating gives CASSEYLLAEQYF.

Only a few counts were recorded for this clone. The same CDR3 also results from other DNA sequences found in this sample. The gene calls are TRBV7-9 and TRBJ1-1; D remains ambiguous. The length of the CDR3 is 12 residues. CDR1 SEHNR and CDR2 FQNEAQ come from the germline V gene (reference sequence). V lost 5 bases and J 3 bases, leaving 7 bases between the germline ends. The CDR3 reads CASSQRHTEAFF. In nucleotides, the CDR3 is TGTGCCAGCAGCCAGCGGCACACTGAAGCTTTCTTT.

The CDR3 spells CASSSPVDGRTDTQYF. Here the CDR3 DNA reads TGTGCCAGCAGCTCCCCAGTGGATGGACGCACAGATACGCAGTATTTT. V gene TRBV5-4 combines with J gene TRBJ2-3, with D unclear. The CDR3 has 16 amino acids. In germline, CDR1 is SGHNT, CDR2 YYREEE (reference sequence). V was trimmed by 3 bases and J by 1 base, leaving 15 bases between them.

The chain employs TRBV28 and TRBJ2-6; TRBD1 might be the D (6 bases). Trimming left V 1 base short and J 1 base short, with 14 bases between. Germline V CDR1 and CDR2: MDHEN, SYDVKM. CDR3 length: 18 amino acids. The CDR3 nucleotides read TGTGCCAGCAGTTTATCTCTGGGGGCCGGATCTGGGGCCAACGTCCTGACTTTC. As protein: CASSLSLGAGSGANVLTF.

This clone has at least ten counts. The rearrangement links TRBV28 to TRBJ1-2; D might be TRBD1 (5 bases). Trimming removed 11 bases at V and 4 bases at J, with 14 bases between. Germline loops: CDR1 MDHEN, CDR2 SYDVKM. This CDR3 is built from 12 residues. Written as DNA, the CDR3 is TGTGCCGGCGGAACAGGACTCTATGGCTACACCTTC. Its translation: CAGGTGLYGYTF.

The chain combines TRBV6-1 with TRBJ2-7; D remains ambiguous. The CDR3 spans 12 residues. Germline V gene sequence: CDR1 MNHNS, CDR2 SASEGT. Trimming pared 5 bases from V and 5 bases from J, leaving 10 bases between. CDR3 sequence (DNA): TGTGCCAGCAGTTCAATAGGGCACGAGCAGTACTTC. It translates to CASSSIGHEQYF.

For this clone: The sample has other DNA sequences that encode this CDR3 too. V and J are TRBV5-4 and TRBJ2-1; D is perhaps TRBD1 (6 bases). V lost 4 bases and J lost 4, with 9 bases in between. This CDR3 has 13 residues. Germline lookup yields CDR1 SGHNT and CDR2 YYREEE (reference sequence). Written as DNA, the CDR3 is TGTGCCAGCAGCCTAGGACAGTACAATGAGCAGTTCTTC. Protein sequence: CASSLGQYNEQFF.

CDR3 region: CASSPRQSQETQYF. CDR3 DNA: TGTGCCAGCTCACCCAGACAATCGCAAGAGACCCAGTACTTC. The V call is TRBV18, the J call TRBJ2-5; no reliable D call. Germline V lookup: CDR1 KGHSH, CDR2 LQKENI. This CDR3 is built from 14 residues. The V and J ends lost 3 bases and 2 bases respectively, with 10 bases between them.

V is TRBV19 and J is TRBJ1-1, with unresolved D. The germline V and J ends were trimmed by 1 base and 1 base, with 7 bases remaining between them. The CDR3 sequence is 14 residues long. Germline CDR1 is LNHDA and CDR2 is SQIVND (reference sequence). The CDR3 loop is CASSIGAANTEAFF. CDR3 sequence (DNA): TGTGCCAGTAGTATAGGGGCTGCGAACACTGAAGCTTTCTTT. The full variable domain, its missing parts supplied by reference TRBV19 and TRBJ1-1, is DGGITQSPKYLFRKEGQNVTLSCEQNLNHDAMYWYRQDPGQGLRLIYYSQIVNDFQKGDIAEGYSVSREKKESFPLTVTSAQKNPTAFYLCASSIGAANTEAFFGQGTRLTVV.

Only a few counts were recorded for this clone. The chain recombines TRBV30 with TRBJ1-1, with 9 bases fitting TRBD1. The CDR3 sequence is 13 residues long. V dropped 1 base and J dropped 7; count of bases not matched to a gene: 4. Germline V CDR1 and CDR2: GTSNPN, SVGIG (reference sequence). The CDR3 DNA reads TGTGCCTGGAGTGACAGGGGGCGCGATGAAGCTTTCTTT. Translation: CAWSDRGRDEAFF.

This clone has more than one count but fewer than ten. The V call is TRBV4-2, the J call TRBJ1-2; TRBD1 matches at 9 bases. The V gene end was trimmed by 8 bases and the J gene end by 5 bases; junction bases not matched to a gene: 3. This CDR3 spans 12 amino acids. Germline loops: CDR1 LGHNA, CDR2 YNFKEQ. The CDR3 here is CASRDRDYGYTF. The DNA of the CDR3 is TGTGCCAGCCGGGACAGGGATTATGGCTACACCTTC.

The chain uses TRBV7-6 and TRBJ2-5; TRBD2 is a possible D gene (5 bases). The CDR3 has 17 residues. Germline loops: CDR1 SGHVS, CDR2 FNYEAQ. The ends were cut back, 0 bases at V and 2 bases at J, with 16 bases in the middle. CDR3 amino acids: CASSLASGLRLQETQYF. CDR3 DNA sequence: TGTGCCAGCAGCTTAGCCTCGGGCCTCAGACTACAAGAGACCCAGTACTTC.

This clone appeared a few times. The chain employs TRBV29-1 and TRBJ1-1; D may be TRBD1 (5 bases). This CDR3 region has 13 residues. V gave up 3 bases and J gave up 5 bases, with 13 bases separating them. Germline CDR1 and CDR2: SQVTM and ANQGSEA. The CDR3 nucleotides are TGCAGCGTTGACAACAGCGGGGGGACTGAAGCTTTCTTT. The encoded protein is CSVDNSGGTEAFF.

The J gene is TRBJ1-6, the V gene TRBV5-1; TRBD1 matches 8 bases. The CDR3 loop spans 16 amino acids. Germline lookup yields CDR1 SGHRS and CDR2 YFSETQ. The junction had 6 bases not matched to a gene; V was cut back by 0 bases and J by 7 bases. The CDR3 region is CASSLALGQDNSPLHF. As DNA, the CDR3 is TGCGCCAGCAGCTTGGCCTTGGGACAGGACAATTCACCCCTCCACTTT.